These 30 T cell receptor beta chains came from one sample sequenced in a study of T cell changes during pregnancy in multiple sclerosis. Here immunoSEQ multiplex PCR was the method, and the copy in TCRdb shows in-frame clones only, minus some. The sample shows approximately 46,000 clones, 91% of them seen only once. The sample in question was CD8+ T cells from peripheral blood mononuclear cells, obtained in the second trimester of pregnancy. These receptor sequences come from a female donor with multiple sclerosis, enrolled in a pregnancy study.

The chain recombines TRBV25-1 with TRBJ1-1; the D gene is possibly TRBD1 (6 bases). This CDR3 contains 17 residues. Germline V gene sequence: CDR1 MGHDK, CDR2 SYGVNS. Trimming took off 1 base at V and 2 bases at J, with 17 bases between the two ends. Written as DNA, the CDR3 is TGTGCCAGCAGTGAATCGGACAGAGAGTCAGTCAACACTGAAGCTTTCTTT. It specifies CASSESDRESVNTEAFF.

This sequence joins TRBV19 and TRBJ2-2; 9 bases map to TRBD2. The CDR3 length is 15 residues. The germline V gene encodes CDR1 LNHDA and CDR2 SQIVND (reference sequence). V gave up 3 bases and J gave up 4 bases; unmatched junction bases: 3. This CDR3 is CASSIAGGGTGELFF. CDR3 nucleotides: TGTGCCAGTAGTATCGCGGGGGGGGGCACCGGGGAGCTGTTTTTT.

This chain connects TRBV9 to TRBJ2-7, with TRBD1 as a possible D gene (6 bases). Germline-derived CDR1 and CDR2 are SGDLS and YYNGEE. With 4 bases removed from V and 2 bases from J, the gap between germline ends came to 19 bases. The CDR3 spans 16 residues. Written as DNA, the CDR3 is TGTGCCAGCAGCCCCCGACCGGGGACACCAACCTACGAGCAGTACTTC. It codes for CASSPRPGTPTYEQYF.

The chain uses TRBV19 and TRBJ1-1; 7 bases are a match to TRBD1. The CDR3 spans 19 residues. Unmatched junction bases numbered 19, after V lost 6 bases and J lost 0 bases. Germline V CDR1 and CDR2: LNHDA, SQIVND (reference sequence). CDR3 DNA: TGTGCCAGTAGGGCCCAGGGGGTAACCCCGAATTTAATGAACACTGAAGCTTTCTTT. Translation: CASRAQGVTPNLMNTEAFF.

The CDR3 nucleotides read TGTGCCAGCAGCCCCCGGGACTACGGGACCCAGTACTTC. Its protein is CASSPRDYGTQYF. The chain carries TRBV13 and TRBJ2-5; the match to TRBD2 covers 7 bases. V trimming: 5 bases; J trimming: 7 bases; junction bases outside the gene matches: 7. The length of the CDR3 is 13 residues. From germline, CDR1 is PRHDT and CDR2 FYEKMQ (reference sequence).

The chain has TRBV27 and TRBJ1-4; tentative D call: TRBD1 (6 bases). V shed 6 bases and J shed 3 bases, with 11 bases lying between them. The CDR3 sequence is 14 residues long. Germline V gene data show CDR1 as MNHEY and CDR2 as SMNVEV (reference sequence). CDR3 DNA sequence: TGTGCCAGCAGGAGACAGGTTCCTAATGAAAAACTGTTTTTT. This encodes CASRRQVPNEKLFF.

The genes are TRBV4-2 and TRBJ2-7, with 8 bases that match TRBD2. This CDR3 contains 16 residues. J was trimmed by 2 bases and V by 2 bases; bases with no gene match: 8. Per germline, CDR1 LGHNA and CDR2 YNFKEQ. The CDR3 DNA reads TGTGCCAGCAGCCAAAGCTCGAGCGGGGGCACCTACGAGCAGTACTTC. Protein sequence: CASSQSSSGGTYEQYF.

CDR3 nucleotide sequence: TGTGCCAGCAGCTTAGACATGGAAGCTTTCTTT. It codes for CASSLDMEAFF. This sequence joins TRBV7-9 and TRBJ1-1; D unclear. Germline V gene data show CDR1 as SEHNR and CDR2 as FQNEAQ (reference sequence). Trimming shortened V by 1 base and J by 8 bases, and 5 bases separated the two germline ends. CDR3 length equals 11 residues. Full variable domain (missing parts from reference TRBV7-9 and TRBJ1-1): DTGVSQNPRHKITKRGQNVTFRCDPISEHNRLYWYRQTLGQGPEFLTYFQNEAQLEKSRLLSDRFSAERPKGSFSTLEIQRTEQGDSAMYLCASSLDMEAFFGQGTRLTVV.

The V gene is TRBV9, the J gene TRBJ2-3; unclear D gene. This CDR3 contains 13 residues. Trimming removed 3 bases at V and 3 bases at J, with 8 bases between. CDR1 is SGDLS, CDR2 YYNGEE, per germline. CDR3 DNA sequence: TGTGCCAGCAGCGGAGCCCTTACAGATACGCAGTATTTT. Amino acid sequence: CASSGALTDTQYF.

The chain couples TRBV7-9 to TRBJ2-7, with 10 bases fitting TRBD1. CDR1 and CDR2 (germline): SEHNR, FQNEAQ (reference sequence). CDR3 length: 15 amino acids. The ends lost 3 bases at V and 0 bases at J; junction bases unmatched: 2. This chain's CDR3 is CASSFRDRGSYEQYF. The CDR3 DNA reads TGTGCCAGCAGCTTCCGGGACAGGGGCTCCTACGAGCAGTACTTC.

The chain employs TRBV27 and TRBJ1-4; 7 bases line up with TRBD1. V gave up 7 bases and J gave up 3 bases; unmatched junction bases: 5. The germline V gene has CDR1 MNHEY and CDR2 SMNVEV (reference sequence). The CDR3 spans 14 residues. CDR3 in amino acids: CASTPGGSNEKLFF. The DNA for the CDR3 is TGTGCCAGCACCCCAGGGGGGTCTAATGAAAAACTGTTTTTT.

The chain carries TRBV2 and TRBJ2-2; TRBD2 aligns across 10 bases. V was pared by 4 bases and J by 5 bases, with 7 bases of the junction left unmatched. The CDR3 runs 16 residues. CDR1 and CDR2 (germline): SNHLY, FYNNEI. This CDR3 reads CASSGVAGGLTGELFF. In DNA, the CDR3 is TGTGCCAGCAGTGGGGTAGCGGGGGGATTGACCGGGGAGCTGTTTTTT.

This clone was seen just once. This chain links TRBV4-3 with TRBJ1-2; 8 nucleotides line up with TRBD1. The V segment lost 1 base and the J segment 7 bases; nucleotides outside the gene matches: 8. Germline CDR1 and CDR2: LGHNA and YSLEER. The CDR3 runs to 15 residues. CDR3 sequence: CASSQVEDRVAGYTF. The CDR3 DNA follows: TGCGCCAGCAGCCAAGTGGAGGACAGGGTGGCTGGCTACACCTTC.

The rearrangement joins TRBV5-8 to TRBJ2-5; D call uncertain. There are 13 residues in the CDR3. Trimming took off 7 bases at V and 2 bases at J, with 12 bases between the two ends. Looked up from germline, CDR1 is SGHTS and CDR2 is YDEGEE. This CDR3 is CASSPPEQETQYF. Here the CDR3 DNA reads TGTGCCAGCTCCCCCCCGGAGCAAGAGACCCAGTACTTC.

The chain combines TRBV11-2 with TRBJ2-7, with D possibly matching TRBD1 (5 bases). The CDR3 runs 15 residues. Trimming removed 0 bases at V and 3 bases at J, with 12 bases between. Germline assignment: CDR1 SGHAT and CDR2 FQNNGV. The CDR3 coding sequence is TGTGCCAGCAGCTTAGAGGCAGGGCTACGCTACGAGCAGTACTTC. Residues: CASSLEAGLRYEQYF.

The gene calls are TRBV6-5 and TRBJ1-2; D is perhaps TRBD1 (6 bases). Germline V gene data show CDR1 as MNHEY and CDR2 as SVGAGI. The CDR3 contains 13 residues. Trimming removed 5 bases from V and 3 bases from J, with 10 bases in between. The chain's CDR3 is CASSQTGDYGYTF. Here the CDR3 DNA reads TGTGCCAGCAGTCAGACAGGAGACTATGGCTACACCTTC.

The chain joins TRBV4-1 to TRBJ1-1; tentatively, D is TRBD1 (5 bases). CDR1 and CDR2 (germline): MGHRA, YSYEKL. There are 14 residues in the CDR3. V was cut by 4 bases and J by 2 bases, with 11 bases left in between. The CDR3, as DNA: TGCGCCAGCAGCCTCTACGACAGAAACACTGAAGCTTTCTTT. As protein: CASSLYDRNTEAFF.

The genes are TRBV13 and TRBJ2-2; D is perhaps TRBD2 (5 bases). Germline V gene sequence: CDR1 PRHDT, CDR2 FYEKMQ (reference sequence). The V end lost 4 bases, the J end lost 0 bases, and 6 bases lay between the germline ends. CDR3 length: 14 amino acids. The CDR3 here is CASSYGANTGELFF. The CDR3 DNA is TGTGCCAGCAGCTACGGGGCGAACACCGGGGAGCTGTTTTTT.

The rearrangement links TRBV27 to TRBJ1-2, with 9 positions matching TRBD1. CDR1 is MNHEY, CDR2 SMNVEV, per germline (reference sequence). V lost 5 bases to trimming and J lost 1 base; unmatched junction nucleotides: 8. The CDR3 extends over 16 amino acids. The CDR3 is CASSPRDRVGNYGYTF. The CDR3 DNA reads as TGTGCCAGCAGTCCCCGGGACAGGGTGGGTAACTATGGCTACACCTTC.

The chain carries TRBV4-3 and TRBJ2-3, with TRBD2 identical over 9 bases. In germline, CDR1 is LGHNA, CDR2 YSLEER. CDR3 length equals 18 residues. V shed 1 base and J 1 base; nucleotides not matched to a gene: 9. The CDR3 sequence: CASSQGLAGLGGTDTQYF. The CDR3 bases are TGCGCCAGCAGCCAAGGCCTAGCGGGACTTGGAGGCACAGATACGCAGTATTTT.

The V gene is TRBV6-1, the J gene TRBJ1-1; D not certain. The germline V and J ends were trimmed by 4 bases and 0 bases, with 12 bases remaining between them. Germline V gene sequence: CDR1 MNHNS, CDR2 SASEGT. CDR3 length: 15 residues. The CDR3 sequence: CASSAGILMNTEAFF. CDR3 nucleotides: TGTGCCAGCAGTGCGGGGATTCTCATGAACACTGAAGCTTTCTTT.

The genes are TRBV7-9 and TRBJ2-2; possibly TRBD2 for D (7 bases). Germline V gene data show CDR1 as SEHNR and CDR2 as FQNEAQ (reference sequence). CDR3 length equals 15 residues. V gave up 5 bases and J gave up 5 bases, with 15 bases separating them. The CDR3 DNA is TGTGCCAGCAGCGAAGGGGGGGTCGGTACCGGGGAGCTGTTTTTT. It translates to CASSEGGVGTGELFF.

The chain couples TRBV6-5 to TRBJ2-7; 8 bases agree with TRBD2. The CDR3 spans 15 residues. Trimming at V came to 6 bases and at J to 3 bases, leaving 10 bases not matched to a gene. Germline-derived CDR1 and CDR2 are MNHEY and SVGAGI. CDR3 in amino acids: CASSPAFGGGYEQYF. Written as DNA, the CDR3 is TGTGCCAGCAGCCCCGCCTTCGGGGGGGGCTACGAGCAGTACTTC.

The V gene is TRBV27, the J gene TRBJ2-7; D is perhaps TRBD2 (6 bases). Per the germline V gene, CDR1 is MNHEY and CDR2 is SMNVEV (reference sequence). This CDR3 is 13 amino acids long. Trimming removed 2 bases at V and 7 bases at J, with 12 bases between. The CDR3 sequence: CASSLIFGGEQYF. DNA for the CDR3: TGTGCCAGCAGTTTAATTTTTGGGGGGGAGCAGTACTTC.

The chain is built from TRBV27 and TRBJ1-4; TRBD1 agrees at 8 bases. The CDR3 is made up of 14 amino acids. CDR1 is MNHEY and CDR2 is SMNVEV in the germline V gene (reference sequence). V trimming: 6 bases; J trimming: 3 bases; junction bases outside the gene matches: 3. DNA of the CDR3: TGTGCCAGCAGCAAGACAGGGGCTAATGAAAAACTGTTTTTT. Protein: CASSKTGANEKLFF.

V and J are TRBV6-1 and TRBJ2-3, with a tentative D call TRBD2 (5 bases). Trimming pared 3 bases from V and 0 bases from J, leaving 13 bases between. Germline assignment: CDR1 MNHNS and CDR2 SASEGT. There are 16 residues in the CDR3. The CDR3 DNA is TGTGCCAGCAGTGACCACGCTAGCCTTAGCACAGATACGCAGTATTTT. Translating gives CASSDHASLSTDTQYF.

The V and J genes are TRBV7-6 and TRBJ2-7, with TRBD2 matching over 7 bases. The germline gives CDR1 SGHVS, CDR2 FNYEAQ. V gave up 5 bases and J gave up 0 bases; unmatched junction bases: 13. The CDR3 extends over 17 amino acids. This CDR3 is CASSQPVTSVNSYEQYF. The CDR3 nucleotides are TGTGCCAGCAGCCAACCCGTTACTAGCGTCAACTCCTACGAGCAGTACTTC.

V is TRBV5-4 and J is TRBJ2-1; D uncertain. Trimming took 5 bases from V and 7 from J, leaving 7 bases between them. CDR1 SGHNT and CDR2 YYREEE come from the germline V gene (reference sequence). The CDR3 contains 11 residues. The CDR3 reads CASRFLNEQFF. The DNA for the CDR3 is TGTGCCAGCAGGTTCCTTAATGAGCAGTTCTTC.

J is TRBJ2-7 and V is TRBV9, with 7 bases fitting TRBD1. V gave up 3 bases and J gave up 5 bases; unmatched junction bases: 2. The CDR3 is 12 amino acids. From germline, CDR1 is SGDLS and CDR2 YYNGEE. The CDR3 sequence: CASSGQGHEQYF. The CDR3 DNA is TGTGCCAGCAGCGGACAGGGCCACGAGCAGTACTTC.

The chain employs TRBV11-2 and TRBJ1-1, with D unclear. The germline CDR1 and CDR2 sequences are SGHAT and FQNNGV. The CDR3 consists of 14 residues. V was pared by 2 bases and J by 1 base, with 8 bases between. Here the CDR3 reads CASSLLGGNTEAFF. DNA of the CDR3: TGTGCCAGCAGCTTACTCGGAGGGAACACTGAAGCTTTCTTT.